The clone carrying this TCR beta chain was picked up a small number of times. Its specificity is unknown. The data originate from a study of a mutant IDH1 vaccine in newly diagnosed glioma. Background on the study: Every participant had undergone radiotherapy, temozolomide, or both before, and most underwent both.

Findings of the study overall: Seemingly, top peripheral T cell clonotype changes bore no relation to pseudoprogression. Patients mounted vaccine-induced immune responses in approximately 93% of cases.

The time point denotes: baseline, week 1 (first vaccination visit). Treatment: pre-vaccination baseline after standard-of-care therapy. New astrocytomas of WHO grade 3 or 4 that were IDH1-mutant and ATRX-lost were found in the donors. The repertoire was sequenced with immunoSEQ multiplex PCR; TCRdb's copy has only in-frame clones and lacks some. The data show about 96,000 clones, roughly 75% seen once. Sequenced here: PBMCs, sampled from a glioma patient treated with radiotherapy, temozolomide or both. This receptor was obtained from a man between 40 and 49 years old with glioma.

The CDR3: CSADGQGTNGYTF. The CDR3 DNA reads TGCAGCGCTGACGGACAGGGTACGAATGGCTACACCTTC. V and J are TRBV29-1 and TRBJ1-2; the match to TRBD1 covers 8 bases. CDR3 length: 13 amino acids. The junction had 10 bases not matched to a gene; V was cut back by 7 bases and J by 6 bases. Germline CDR1 and CDR2: SQVTM and ANQGSEA.